This T cell receptor (beta chain) was recorded in a study of blood T cell repertoires in COVID-19. V was shortened by 10 bases and J by 6 bases, with 12 bases between the two germline ends. This CDR3 spans 11 amino acids. Germline V gene data show CDR1 as SNHLY and CDR2 as FYNNEI. Profiling relied on immunoSEQ multiplex PCR, and the TCRdb table lists in-frame clones only, not all of them. The data show more than 250,000 clones, about 92% seen once. This TCR was sampled from a woman aged 25 to 39 who had recovered from COVID-19. The sequenced sample was PBMCs or T cells enriched from blood (not recorded which). This sequence joins TRBV2 and TRBJ1-1, with D possibly matching TRBD1 (5 bases). The CDR3 nucleotides read TGTGCCACAGGGAGGGGACCTGAAGCTTTCTTT. As protein: CATGRGPEAFF.